This section outlines one T cell receptor beta chain sequence together with its context. Its antigen is not known. This entry comes from a study of human T cells and chemical hapten exposure. V was pared by 10 bases and J by 3 bases, with 5 bases of the junction left unmatched. The germline V gene encodes CDR1 SNHLY and CDR2 FYNNEI. CDR3 length equals 13 residues. TCRdb passed the RACE reads through MiXCR, listing each CDR3 protein once. This sample has around 99,000 distinct CDR3 sequences; 9.5% to 11% occur once, and the top ten carry around 2.2%. Regarding time point: patch test 2, 6 weeks after DPC sensitization. The treatment is: therapeutic diphenylcyclopropenone sensitization with weekly scalp DPC. Study results and caveats: Compared with pre-sensitization or healthy control sets, expanded TCRs clustered more.

The material was whole blood, obtained in connection with sensitization to the hapten diphenylcyclopropenone (DPC). This TCR came from a man in his forties with alopecia areata. Some clones in this sample may be carry-over from other donors' samples. This chain uses TRBV2 with TRBJ2-5, with 10 bases lining up with TRBD2. As DNA, the CDR3 is TGTGCCACCCCAGGGACTAGCGAAGAGACCCAGTACTTC. Its protein product is CATPGTSEETQYF.